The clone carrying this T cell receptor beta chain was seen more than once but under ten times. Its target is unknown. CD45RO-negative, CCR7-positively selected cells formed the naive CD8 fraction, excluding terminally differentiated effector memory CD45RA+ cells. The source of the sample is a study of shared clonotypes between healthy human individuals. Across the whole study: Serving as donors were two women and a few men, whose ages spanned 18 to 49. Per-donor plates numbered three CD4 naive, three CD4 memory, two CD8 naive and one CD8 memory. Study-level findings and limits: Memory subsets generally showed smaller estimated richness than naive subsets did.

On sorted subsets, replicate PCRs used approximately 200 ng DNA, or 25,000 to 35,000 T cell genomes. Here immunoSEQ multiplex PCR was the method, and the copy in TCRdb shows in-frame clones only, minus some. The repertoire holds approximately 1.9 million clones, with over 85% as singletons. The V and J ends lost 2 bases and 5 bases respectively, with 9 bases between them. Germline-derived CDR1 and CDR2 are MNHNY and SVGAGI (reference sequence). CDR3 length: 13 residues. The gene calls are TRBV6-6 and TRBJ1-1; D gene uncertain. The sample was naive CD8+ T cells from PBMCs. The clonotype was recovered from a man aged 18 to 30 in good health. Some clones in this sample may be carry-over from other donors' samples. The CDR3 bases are TGTGCCAGCAGTTACAAACGTGAGACTGAAGCTTTCTTT. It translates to CASSYKRETEAFF.